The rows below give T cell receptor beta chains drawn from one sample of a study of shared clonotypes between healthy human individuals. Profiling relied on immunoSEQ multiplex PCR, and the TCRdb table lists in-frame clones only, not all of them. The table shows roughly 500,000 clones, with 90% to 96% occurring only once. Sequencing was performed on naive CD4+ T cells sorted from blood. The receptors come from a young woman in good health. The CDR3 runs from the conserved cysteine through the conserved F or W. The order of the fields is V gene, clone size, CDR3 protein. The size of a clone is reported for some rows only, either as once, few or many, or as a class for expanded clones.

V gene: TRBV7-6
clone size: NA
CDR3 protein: CASSSNTGNNQPQHF

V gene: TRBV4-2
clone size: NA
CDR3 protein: CASSQVGLAGRYEQYF

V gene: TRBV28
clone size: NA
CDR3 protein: CASSPIQDPQETQYF

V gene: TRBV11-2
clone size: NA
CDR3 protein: CASGRWSGTSGELFF

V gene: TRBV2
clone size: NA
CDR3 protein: CASSERLHSSYEQYF

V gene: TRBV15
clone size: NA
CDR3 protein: CATSPRDRTLLAKNIQYF

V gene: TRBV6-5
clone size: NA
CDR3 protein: CASSYPPDTQYF

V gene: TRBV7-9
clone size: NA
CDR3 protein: CASSRRPVGGAIDTQYF

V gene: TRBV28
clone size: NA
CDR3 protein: CATSTIYEQYF

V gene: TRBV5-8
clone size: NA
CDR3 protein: CASSQNQPGPYGYTF

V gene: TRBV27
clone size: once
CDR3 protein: CASSKGQTGTEAFF

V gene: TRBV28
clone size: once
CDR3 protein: CASSLSGGSTDTQYF

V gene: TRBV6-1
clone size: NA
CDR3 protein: CASNEVGGEVPQHF

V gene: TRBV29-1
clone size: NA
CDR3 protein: CSVQRPGGAVDTQYF

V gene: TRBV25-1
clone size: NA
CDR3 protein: CASSDGYTEAFF

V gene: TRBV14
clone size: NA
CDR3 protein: CASSQAGGEQFF

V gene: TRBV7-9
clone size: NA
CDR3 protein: CASSPGTYNEQFF

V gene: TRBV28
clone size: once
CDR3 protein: CASSSGTGGNQPQHF

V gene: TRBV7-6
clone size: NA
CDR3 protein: CASSLGGAGGSGANVLTF